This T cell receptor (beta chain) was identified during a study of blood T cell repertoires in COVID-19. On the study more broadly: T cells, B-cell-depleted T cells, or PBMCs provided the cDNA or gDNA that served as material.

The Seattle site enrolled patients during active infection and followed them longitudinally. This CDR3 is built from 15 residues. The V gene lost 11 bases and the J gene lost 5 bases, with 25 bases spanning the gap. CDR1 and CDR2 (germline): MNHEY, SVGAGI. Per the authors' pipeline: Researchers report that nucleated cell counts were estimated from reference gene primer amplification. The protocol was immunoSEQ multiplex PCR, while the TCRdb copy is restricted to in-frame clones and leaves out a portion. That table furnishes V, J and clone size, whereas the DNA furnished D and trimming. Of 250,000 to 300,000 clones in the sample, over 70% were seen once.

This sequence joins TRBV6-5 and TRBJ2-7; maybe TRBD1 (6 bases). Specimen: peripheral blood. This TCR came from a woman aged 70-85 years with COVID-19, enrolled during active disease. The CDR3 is CAAQSGAAGANEQYF. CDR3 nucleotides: TGTGCCGCCCAATCGGGTGCGGCAGGGGCTAACGAGCAGTACTTC.